This T cell receptor (beta chain) was identified during a study of CXCR3-negative and CXCR3-positive naive CD8 T cells. Study summary: With about 1.5 +/- 0.3 million reads per library, the TRB reads numbered around 130 million in total.

Study results and caveats: The study found comparably high diversity in both naive subsets and much lower diversity in memory CD8+ cells. For CXCR3-positive naive cells, TRB CDR3s were more hydrophobic than those of CXCR3-negative naive cells.

On this clonotype: The antigen is unknown.

Germline CDR1 is MNHEY and CDR2 is SVGAGI. This CDR3 contains 14 residues. Triplicate sorts of some 300,000 cells per CD8+ subset. Preparation of TRB cDNA libraries relied on 5' RACE carrying UMI labels. From its re-call of the 5' RACE reads, TCRdb lists each CDR3 protein once, without DNA. Recorded for this sample: some 47,000 distinct CDR3 sequences. The chain employs TRBV6-5 and TRBJ2-7. The TCR comes from a human donor in good health. Some clones in this sample may be carry-over from other donors' samples. The sequenced sample was naive CXCR3+ CD8+ T cells from blood. The subset here: CD45RO-CCR7+CD27+CD95- naive CD8+ T cells expressing CXCR3 (TNR3+). The CDR3 is CASSYGSSAYEQYF.